This entry concerns a single T cell receptor (beta chain). The authors' processing: Scientists estimated how many nucleated cells there were by amplifying reference gene primers. Here immunoSEQ multiplex PCR was the method, and the copy in TCRdb shows in-frame clones only, minus some. For V, J and clone size, that table is used; D and trimming come from the DNA. The sample holds fewer than 90,000 clones, roughly 90% seen once. This record belongs to a study of blood T cell repertoires in COVID-19. Across the study: The samples span acute and convalescent COVID-19 from the United States, Italy and Spain. PBMCs, B-cell-depleted T cells, or T cells provided the cDNA or gDNA that made up the material.

After removal of 3 bases from V and 5 bases from J, the junction contained 7 bases not matched to a gene. This CDR3 comprises 15 residues. Germline V gene lookup returns CDR1 SEHNR and CDR2 FQNEAQ (reference sequence). V and J are TRBV7-9 and TRBJ2-5, with 9 bases fitting TRBD1. This receptor was identified in a male donor with acute or convalescent COVID-19. Source material: peripheral blood. CDR3 loop: CASSFRQGGAETQYF. The CDR3 nucleotides are TGTGCCAGCAGCTTCCGACAGGGGGGAGCCGAGACCCAGTACTTC.